This T cell receptor beta chain was captured by sequencing in a study of blood T cell repertoires in COVID-19. The repertoire was sequenced with immunoSEQ multiplex PCR; TCRdb's copy has only in-frame clones and lacks some. The sample has some 70,000 clones, roughly 72% seen once. The ends lost 7 bases at V and 5 bases at J; junction bases unmatched: 9. Germline CDR1 reads SNHLY; CDR2 reads FYNNEI. This CDR3 contains 14 residues. The source of this sequence is a man aged 55 to 69 with COVID-19, enrolled during active disease. The chain is built from TRBV2 and TRBJ2-5; 8 bases are shared with TRBD2. The specimen sequenced was peripheral blood. CDR3 amino acids: CASNTAGGEETQYF. The CDR3 nucleotides are TGTGCCAGCAATACGGCGGGAGGTGAGGAGACCCAGTACTTC.